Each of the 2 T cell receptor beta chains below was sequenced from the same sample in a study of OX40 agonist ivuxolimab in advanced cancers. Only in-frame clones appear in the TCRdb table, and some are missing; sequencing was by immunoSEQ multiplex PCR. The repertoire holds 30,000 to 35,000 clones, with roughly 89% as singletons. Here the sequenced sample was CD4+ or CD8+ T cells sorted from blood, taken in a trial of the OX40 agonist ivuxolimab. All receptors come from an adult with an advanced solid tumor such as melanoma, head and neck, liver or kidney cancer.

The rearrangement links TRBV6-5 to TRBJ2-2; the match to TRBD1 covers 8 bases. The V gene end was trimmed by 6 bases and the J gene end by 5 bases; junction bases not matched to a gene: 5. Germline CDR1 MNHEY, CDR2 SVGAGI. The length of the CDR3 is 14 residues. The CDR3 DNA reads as TGTGCCAGCAGCCAGGGGGCTGGGACCGGGGAGCTGTTTTTT. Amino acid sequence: CASSQGAGTGELFF.

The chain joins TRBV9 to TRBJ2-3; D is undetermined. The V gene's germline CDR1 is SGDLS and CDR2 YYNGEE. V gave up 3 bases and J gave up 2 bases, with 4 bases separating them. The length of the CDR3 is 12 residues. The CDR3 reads CASSAHTDTQYF. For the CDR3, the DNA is TGTGCCAGCAGCGCACACACAGATACGCAGTATTTT.